This T cell receptor beta chain comes out of a study of T-cell reconstitution after alpha-beta-depleted transplantation in children. Molecular barcoding with unique molecular identifiers was used for the TCRbeta library. TCRdb re-derived calls from the PCR reads in MiXCR, one entry per CDR3 protein. The table includes roughly 790,000 distinct CDR3 sequences, about 15% detected once. V shed 3 bases and J shed 1 base, with 19 bases lying between them. Germline V gene lookup returns CDR1 MGHRA and CDR2 YSYEKL. CDR3 size: 17 residues. V gene TRBV4-1 combines with J gene TRBJ2-7; D may correspond to TRBD1 or TRBD2 (5 bases each). This TCR was recovered from a male patient younger than 18 who had a stem cell transplant for acute lymphoblastic leukemia, so the T cells may come from the graft donor. Sequenced material: PBMCs, mostly from graft donor cells, taken 360 days after TCRalphabeta/CD19-depleted stem cell transplant. This chain's CDR3 is CASSHPPQGPISYEQYF. The DNA for the CDR3 is TGCGCCAGCAGCCATCCTCCCCAGGGACCGATATCCTACGAGCAGTACTTC.